Reported below is one TCR beta chain. The sample is drawn from a study of blood T cell repertoires in COVID-19. TCRdb keeps only in-frame clones here, not all; method: immunoSEQ multiplex PCR. The table lists more than 110,000 clones, over 60% of them singletons. V dropped 1 base and J dropped 6; count of bases not matched to a gene: 8. The CDR3 covers 16 residues. Per germline, CDR1 SGHTA and CDR2 FQGNSA. Study members were between 18 and 89 years old and lived in some 22 US regions. Material: PBMCs or T cells enriched from blood (not recorded which). This clonotype was sampled from a woman between 45 and 65 years old who had recovered from COVID-19. The chain links TRBV7-2 to TRBJ1-5; 8 bases match TRBD1. The CDR3 spells CASSLVEPGGPQPQHF. CDR3 nucleotides: TGTGCCAGCAGCTTAGTAGAGCCAGGGGGCCCTCAGCCCCAGCATTTT. Full variable domain (outside the CDR3, taken from reference TRBV7-2 and TRBJ1-5): GAGVSQSPSNKVTEKGKDVELRCDPISGHTALYWYRQSLGQGLEFLIYFQGNSAPDKSGLPSDRFSAERTGGSVSTLTIQRTQQEDSAVYLCASSLVEPGGPQPQHFGDGTRLSIL.